This T cell receptor beta chain was sequenced for a study of blood T cell repertoires in COVID-19. Here immunoSEQ multiplex PCR was the method, and the copy in TCRdb shows in-frame clones only, minus some. The table has about 320,000 clones, more than 75% seen once; the top ten hold approximately 2.5%. Source material: PBMCs or T cells enriched from blood (not recorded which). This TCR was recovered from a man between 60 and 75 years old who had recovered from COVID-19.

The CDR3 sequence: CASSLDRGSYNEQFF. CDR3 nucleotides: TGTGCCAGCAGCTTGGACAGGGGCTCCTACAATGAGCAGTTCTTC. The chain combines TRBV7-3 with TRBJ2-1, with 9 bases matching TRBD1. Germline CDR1 SGHTA, CDR2 FQGTGA. V shed 3 bases and J 0 bases; nucleotides not matched to a gene: 0. The CDR3 covers 15 residues.